The present T cell receptor beta chain was sequenced within a study of T cells in localized non-small cell lung cancer (dated by TCRdb to 2018 to 2020). As for the study more broadly: The study examined T cell repertoires in a few hundred patients with early-stage NSCLC and compared tumors with uninvolved tumor-adjacent lungs. Of the NSCLC patients, roughly 130 were male and roughly 110 were female, and the mean age was roughly 61 years. The cohort comprised roughly 240 treatment-naïve NSCLC patients with resected, localized lung tumors. The paper as a whole reports these results and caveats: Of the top 100 tumor clones, a median of roughly 53 were detected in paired uninvolved adjacent lung; approximately 30 were also among that lung's top 100. Because the study design was exploratory, TCR variables were selected using unadjusted p-values without false-discovery rate correction. Uninvolved tumor-adjacent lung showed the highest T cell clonality, higher than tumor, which suggests more focused antigenic responses in the uninvolved tumor-adjacent lung. Because multi-region sequencing of the tumors was not done, intratumor heterogeneity could not be ruled out. Higher blood T cell density associated with longer overall survival, while higher adjacent-lung clonality associated with shorter survival.

At diagnosis, tumor, uninvolved tumor-adjacent lung and peripheral blood were collected and then preserved as a mix of FFPE and fresh-frozen material. For TCR repertoire profiling, the blood samples were analyzed as peripheral blood mononuclear cells. Unmatched junction bases come to 9, with V trimmed by 5 bases and J by 6 bases. From its cysteine to its phenylalanine, the CDR3 spans 16 amino acids. Only the CDR3 portion is preserved as DNA: 48 bases, with reading frame beginning at the first base. CDR1 and CDR2 are read off the germline V gene (reference sequence) as SEHNR and FQNEAQ. TCR beta CDR3 regions were sequenced from DNA using the immunoSEQ Assay. In the original analysis: T cell density was computed as TCR beta template counts normalized to usable DNA estimated by amplifying housekeeping genes. The preseqR package was used to estimate richness by extrapolating to 400,000 templates for PBMC samples and to 120,000 templates for tissue samples. Clonality was calculated as one minus Pielou's evenness. Tissue-enriched TCRs were identified by differential abundance testing using productive amino-acid clonotypes, minimum total count 5 and alpha 0.1. The Jaccard Index and the Morisita Overlap Index were used to quantify repertoire overlap between compartments. GLIPH grouped TCR beta CDR3s together with public tetramer-defined viral CDR3s, and a viral motif had to include at least three viral sequences and show V-gene enrichment. In its TCRdb copy, this immuneACCESS table keeps in-frame sequences only and misses some clones. Where compared with another copy, unresolved V genes explain less than half of these, and the others have no known cause. V and J calls and clone size are copied from that table; D and trimming were computed from the DNA. This sample holds around 25,000 clones; approximately 86% were observed only once. The ten biggest clones cover 13% to 15% of the sample.

As for this clone: Its antigen is not yet known. One base away there is no much larger clone; base qualities are not given.

Recombination connected TRBV7-9 to TRBJ1-4; 10 bases in the middle match TRBD1. The sequence was obtained from a female donor over 55 with stage I lung adenocarcinoma. Sequencing was performed on peripheral blood, taken before any cancer treatment. The nucleotide sequence reads as follows: TGTGCCAGCAGCCCCCCAGACAGGGGGCGGGATGAAAAACTGTTTTTT. The encoded protein is CASSPPDRGRDEKLFF.